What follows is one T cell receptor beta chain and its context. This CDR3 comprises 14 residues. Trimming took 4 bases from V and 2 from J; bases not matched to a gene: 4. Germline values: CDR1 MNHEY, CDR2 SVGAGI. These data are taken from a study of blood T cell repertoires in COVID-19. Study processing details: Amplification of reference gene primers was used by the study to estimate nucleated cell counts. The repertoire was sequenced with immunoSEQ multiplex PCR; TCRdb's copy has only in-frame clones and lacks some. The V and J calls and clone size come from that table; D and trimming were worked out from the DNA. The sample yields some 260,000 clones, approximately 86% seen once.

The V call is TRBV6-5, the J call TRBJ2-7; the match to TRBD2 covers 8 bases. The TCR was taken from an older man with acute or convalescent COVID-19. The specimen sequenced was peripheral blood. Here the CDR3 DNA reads TGTGCCAGCAGTTCGGGACTAGGTCCCTACGAGCAGTACTTC. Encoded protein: CASSSGLGPYEQYF.